Below are 31 T cell receptor beta chains sequenced from a single sample in a study of cytomegalovirus exposure and HLA in healthy donors. With 60 Vbeta and 13 Jbeta primers, the PCR was carried out. This table comes from immunoSEQ multiplex PCR, and its TCRdb copy is limited to in-frame clones, with some not included. The sample includes 150,000 to 200,000 clones, about 72% of them seen just once. The sequenced sample was PBMCs. These receptor sequences come from a girl aged 5 to 17 in good health and CMV-seronegative.

The V call is TRBV10-2, the J call TRBJ1-1, with 7 bases that match TRBD1. Germline V gene lookup returns CDR1 WSHSY and CDR2 SAAADI. The CDR3 sequence is 16 residues long. The trim removed 2 bases at V and 2 bases at J, leaving 8 bases unmatched. The CDR3 region has the DNA TGCGCCAGCAGTGAGAGAGGGCGGACAGGTAACACTGAAGCTTTCTTT. This gives the protein CASSERGRTGNTEAFF.

The V and J genes are TRBV18 and TRBJ2-3; TRBD2 is a possible D gene (5 bases). This CDR3 spans 14 amino acids. The germline V gene has CDR1 KGHSH and CDR2 LQKENI. The V end was cut by 3 bases, the J end by 11 bases, with 18 bases between. This CDR3 reads CASSPGVSRGEQYF. The DNA for the CDR3 is TGTGCCAGCTCACCCGGGGTTAGCCGAGGAGAGCAGTATTTT.

The chain employs TRBV29-1 and TRBJ2-3; 7 nucleotides agree with TRBD2. Per germline, CDR1 SQVTM and CDR2 ANQGSEA. V was clipped by 8 bases and J by 2 bases; unmatched bases: 10. The CDR3 totals 14 residues. As DNA, the CDR3 is TGCAGCATCTGCTGGCGGGGGAACACAGATACGCAGTATTTT. Residues: CSICWRGNTDTQYF.

The J gene is TRBJ1-1, the V gene TRBV5-1, with 7 bases aligning to TRBD1. Unmatched junction bases numbered 9, after V lost 4 bases and J lost 3 bases. CDR1 is SGHRS, CDR2 YFSETQ, per germline. The CDR3 runs to 15 residues. The CDR3 DNA is TGCGCCAGCAGCCTAAACGACAGGGCCTACACTGAAGCTTTCTTT. This codes for CASSLNDRAYTEAFF.

As concerns this clone: Different DNA sequences within this sample yield the same CDR3. The chain combines TRBV7-3 with TRBJ1-1, with a possible D match to TRBD1 (5 bases). V was pared by 5 bases and J by 5 bases, with 12 bases between. The CDR3 runs 13 residues. Germline V gives CDR1 SGHTA, CDR2 FQGTGA. As DNA, the CDR3 is TGTGCCAGCAGCCCGGGGGGTTCGACTGAAGCTTTCTTT. Translating gives CASSPGGSTEAFF.

J is TRBJ1-2 and V is TRBV5-1; no clear D. The length of the CDR3 is 14 residues. The germline V gene has CDR1 SGHRS and CDR2 YFSETQ. V was shortened by 1 base and J by 2 bases, with 9 bases between the two germline ends. Written as DNA, the CDR3 is TGCGCCAGCAGCTTGCTACAGCCCAACTATGGCTACACCTTC. Its translation is CASSLLQPNYGYTF. The full variable domain, completed using reference TRBV5-1 and TRBJ1-2, is KAGVTQTPRYLIKTRGQQVTLSCSPISGHRSVSWYQQTPGQGLQFLFEYFSETQRNKGNFPGRFSGRQFSNSRSEMNVSTLELGDSALYLCASSLLQPNYGYTFGSGTRLTVV.

The chain carries TRBV4-1 and TRBJ2-7; TRBD2 might be the D (6 bases). Trimming shortened V by 3 bases and J by 6 bases, and 12 bases separated the two germline ends. This CDR3 has 13 residues. Germline loops: CDR1 MGHRA, CDR2 YSYEKL. CDR3 sequence reads: CASSHAGSSEQYF. The DNA of the CDR3 is TGCGCCAGCAGCCACGCGGGGAGCAGCGAGCAGTACTTC.

The chain combines TRBV6-6 with TRBJ2-1, with TRBD2 matching over 7 bases. This CDR3 comprises 15 residues. J gave up 6 bases and V 4 bases, and 9 bases lay outside the gene matches. Germline V gene lookup returns CDR1 MNHNY and CDR2 SVGAGI (reference sequence). For the CDR3, the DNA is TGTGCCAGCAGTTCCATGACTAGCCCCATCAATGAGCAGTTCTTC. This encodes CASSSMTSPINEQFF.

CDR3 sequence: CASSLGRGALDTQYF. The CDR3 coding sequence is TGCGCCAGCAGCTTGGGGCGGGGGGCCTTGGATACGCAGTATTTT. This chain joins TRBV5-1 and TRBJ2-3, with TRBD2 identical over 8 bases. The CDR3 runs 15 residues. V dropped 0 bases and J dropped 6; count of bases not matched to a gene: 6. Germline lookup yields CDR1 SGHRS and CDR2 YFSETQ. Filled out from reference TRBV5-1 and TRBJ2-3, the complete variable domain reads KAGVTQTPRYLIKTRGQQVTLSCSPISGHRSVSWYQQTPGQGLQFLFEYFSETQRNKGNFPGRFSGRQFSNSRSEMNVSTLELGDSALYLCASSLGRGALDTQYFGPGTRLTVL.

This clone was seen a few times. This sequence joins TRBV5-3 and TRBJ1-1, with 7 bases matching TRBD1. TRBV5-3 qualifies as an ORF whose function is uncertain. The CDR3 sequence is 14 residues long. V shed 4 bases and J 7 bases; nucleotides not matched to a gene: 10. The CDR3 loop reads CARSHARDRSEAFF. CDR3 coding DNA: TGTGCCAGAAGCCACGCCCGGGACAGAAGTGAAGCTTTCTTT.

V usage is TRBV14 and J usage is TRBJ2-6; D not resolved. V was clipped by 2 bases and J by 1 base, with 6 bases between them. This CDR3 has 15 residues. Germline loops: CDR1 SGHDN, CDR2 FVKESK. CDR3: CASSQPRSGANVLTF. The CDR3 DNA reads as TGTGCCAGCAGCCAACCTCGGTCTGGGGCCAACGTCCTGACTTTC.

The CDR3 region has the DNA TGTGCCAGCAGTTACTCGGCGGGGGGGGGAACAGATACGCAGTATTTT. This gives the protein CASSYSAGGGTDTQYF. This chain links TRBV6-5 with TRBJ2-3, with 9 nucleotides matching TRBD2. The germline CDR1 and CDR2 sequences are MNHEY and SVGAGI. The CDR3 sequence is 16 residues long. After removal of 0 bases from V and 3 bases from J, the junction contained 4 bases not matched to a gene.

Only a few counts were recorded for this clone. Other DNA sequences from this sample encode an identical CDR3 as well. This chain uses TRBV6-4 with TRBJ2-3; the match to TRBD2 covers 7 bases. The CDR3 totals 15 residues. V was pared by 0 bases and J by 0 bases, with 0 bases of the junction left unmatched. In germline, CDR1 is MRHNA, CDR2 SNTAGT. DNA of the CDR3: TGTGCCAGCAGTGACTCGGGGGGGAGCACAGATACGCAGTATTTT. Translated, it gives CASSDSGGSTDTQYF.

The chain combines TRBV2 with TRBJ1-2; D not certain. There are 14 residues in the CDR3. In germline, CDR1 is SNHLY, CDR2 FYNNEI. Trimming left V 4 bases short and J 0 bases short, with 9 bases between. DNA for the CDR3: TGTGCCAGCAGTGGGTCGCCAGCTAACTATGGCTACACCTTC. Its protein is CASSGSPANYGYTF.

This clone came up once. The chain couples TRBV7-8 to TRBJ2-7; 14 bases map to TRBD2. With 5 bases clipped from V and 5 bases from J, the junction kept 2 bases outside the gene matches. Per the germline V gene, CDR1 is SGHVS and CDR2 is FQNEAQ. This CDR3 comprises 14 residues. CDR3: CASSPGLAGDEQYF. The DNA for the CDR3 is TGTGCCAGCAGCCCGGGACTAGCGGGGGACGAGCAGTACTTC. The variable domain in full, completed from reference TRBV7-8 and TRBJ2-7, reads GAGVSQSPRYKVAKRGQDVALRCDPISGHVSLFWYQQALGQGPEFLTYFQNEAQLDKSGLPSDRFFAERPEGSVSTLKIQRTQQEDSAVYLCASSPGLAGDEQYFGPGTRLTVT.

The gene calls are TRBV6-1 and TRBJ1-2; 9 bases are a match to TRBD1. The CDR3 totals 14 residues. V dropped 5 bases and J dropped 0; count of bases not matched to a gene: 1. The germline V gene encodes CDR1 MNHNS and CDR2 SASEGT. CDR3: CASSWDRANYGYTF. CDR3 in DNA: TGTGCCAGCAGTTGGGACAGGGCTAACTATGGCTACACCTTC.

Comments on this clone: At one boundary the junction diverges from the germline segment, which might be a read error. CDR3 coding DNA: TGTGCCACCAGCAGAGATTACAGTACCCAACCTCATGGCTACCCCTTC. It encodes CATSRDYSTQPHGYPF. The V gene is TRBV15, the J gene TRBJ1-2, with D unresolved. Per the germline V gene, CDR1 is LNHNV and CDR2 is YYDKDF (reference sequence). The CDR3 is made up of 16 amino acids.

The chain recombines TRBV5-1 with TRBJ1-1, with 8 bases identical to TRBD1. Germline values: CDR1 SGHRS, CDR2 YFSETQ. The J segment lost 2 bases and the V segment lost 0 bases, leaving 15 bases of the junction unmatched. The CDR3 runs 19 residues. The CDR3 coding sequence is TGCGCCAGCAGCTTGGGCACGACAGGGGCGATTGGGGACAACACTGAAGCTTTCTTT. This codes for CASSLGTTGAIGDNTEAFF.

The gene calls are TRBV7-9 and TRBJ2-3; maybe TRBD2 (7 bases). V was cut by 1 base and J by 4 bases, with 9 bases left in between. Germline CDR1 SEHNR, CDR2 FQNEAQ (reference sequence). This CDR3 comprises 14 residues. In nucleotides, the CDR3 is TGTGCCAGCAGCTTAGGCGGGGGCGCAGATACGCAGTATTTT. Translated, it gives CASSLGGGADTQYF. Filled out from reference TRBV7-9 and TRBJ2-3, the complete variable domain reads DTGVSQNPRHKITKRGQNVTFRCDPISEHNRLYWYRQTLGQGPEFLTYFQNEAQLEKSRLLSDRFSAERPKGSFSTLEIQRTEQGDSAMYLCASSLGGGADTQYFGPGTRLTVL.

The chain recombines TRBV4-2 with TRBJ1-1; tentative D call: TRBD1 (5 bases). Germline V CDR1 and CDR2: LGHNA, YNFKEQ. V lost 6 bases and J lost 1, with 18 bases in between. This CDR3 spans 16 amino acids. CDR3 residues: CASRPPLQGPNTEAFF. DNA for the CDR3: TGTGCCAGCAGACCCCCCCTTCAGGGCCCGAACACTGAAGCTTTCTTT.

The rearrangement uses TRBV10-3 and TRBJ2-3; 10 bases are a match to TRBD1. The V gene's germline CDR1 is ENHRY and CDR2 SYGVKD. After removal of 9 bases from V and 6 bases from J, the junction contained 9 bases not matched to a gene. There are 14 residues in the CDR3. The CDR3 sequence is CAITTGTGVDTQYF. The CDR3 bases are TGTGCCATAACGACCGGGACAGGGGTTGATACGCAGTATTTT.

The chain employs TRBV7-6 and TRBJ1-2, with 9 positions matching TRBD1. The J segment lost 6 bases and the V segment lost 2 bases, leaving 4 bases of the junction unmatched. The CDR3 covers 14 residues. Germline CDR1 reads SGHVS; CDR2 reads FNYEAQ. CDR3 sequence (DNA): TGTGCCAGCAGCTTATCTACAGGGGGCGATGGCTACACCTTC. This encodes CASSLSTGGDGYTF.

This clone was seen more than once but under ten times. The chain employs TRBV18 and TRBJ2-7; D perhaps matches TRBD2 (5 bases). Germline loops: CDR1 KGHSH, CDR2 LQKENI. Trimming shortened V by 3 bases and J by 9 bases, and 18 bases separated the two germline ends. The CDR3 covers 14 residues. The CDR3, as DNA: TGTGCCAGCTCACCGGAGGTCCCTCTTACGCCGCAGTACTTC. It is translated as CASSPEVPLTPQYF.

This chain joins TRBV5-6 and TRBJ2-1; D not certain. Germline CDR1 reads SGHDT; CDR2 reads YYEEEE. The CDR3 sequence is 12 residues long. Trimming cost V 4 bases and J 2 bases, with 4 bases left between them. CDR3 residues: CASSHTYNEQFF. The CDR3 coding sequence is TGTGCCAGCAGCCACACCTACAATGAGCAGTTCTTC.

This clone was found once. The chain couples TRBV6-1 to TRBJ2-1; 9 bases match TRBD2. V gave up 4 bases and J gave up 7 bases; unmatched junction bases: 8. The germline V gene encodes CDR1 MNHNS and CDR2 SASEGT. The length of the CDR3 is 15 residues. CDR3 nucleotides: TGTGCCAGCAGTGTAGGCGGGGGGGCCCCGAATGAGCAGTTCTTC. Translation gives CASSVGGGAPNEQFF.

J is TRBJ1-5 and V is TRBV6-5; D is ambiguous. The CDR3 spans 12 residues. In germline, CDR1 is MNHEY, CDR2 SVGAGI. Trimming took off 5 bases at V and 3 bases at J, with 5 bases between the two ends. CDR3 in DNA: TGTGCCAGCAGTGACACCAATCAGCCCCAGCATTTT. This translates into CASSDTNQPQHF.

The J gene is TRBJ1-5, the V gene TRBV18; the match to TRBD1 covers 8 bases. The CDR3 length is 13 residues. Trimming cost V 6 bases and J 7 bases; bases outside gene matches: 5. The germline gives CDR1 KGHSH, CDR2 LQKENI. This CDR3 reads CASSPTGEQPQHF. The CDR3 DNA sequence: TGTGCCAGCTCCCCGACAGGGGAGCAGCCCCAGCATTTT.

The chain uses TRBV25-1 and TRBJ1-2; perhaps TRBD1 as D (6 bases). This CDR3 is 13 amino acids long. Germline V gives CDR1 MGHDK, CDR2 SYGVNS. Between the trimmed V and J ends, which lost 6 bases and 5 bases, there was a span of 13 bases. This CDR3 is CASRPGHTYGYTF. CDR3 coding DNA: TGTGCCAGCAGGCCGGGACACACTTATGGCTACACCTTC.

This chain connects TRBV2 to TRBJ1-2, with 9 bases aligning to TRBD1. This CDR3 spans 15 amino acids. The germline gives CDR1 SNHLY, CDR2 FYNNEI. Trimming at V came to 4 bases and at J to 7 bases, leaving 10 bases not matched to a gene. CDR3 coding DNA: TGTGCCAGCAGTGCTTACAGGGGGCGTGAGGGTGGCTACACCTTC. Translated, it gives CASSAYRGREGGYTF.

The rearrangement links TRBV6-4 to TRBJ1-5, with a weak D call TRBD1 (5 bases). The germline V and J ends were trimmed by 0 bases and 2 bases, with 29 bases remaining between them. The CDR3 loop spans 22 amino acids. Germline assignment: CDR1 MRHNA and CDR2 SNTAGT. The CDR3 loop is CASSDSSFRWTPRAKRNQPQHF. The CDR3 coding sequence is TGTGCCAGCAGTGACTCGAGTTTTCGTTGGACACCTCGAGCGAAACGCAATCAGCCCCAGCATTTT.

The genes are TRBV9 and TRBJ2-2; the D gene is possibly TRBD1 (5 bases). The germline CDR1 and CDR2 sequences are SGDLS and YYNGEE. V lost 0 bases and J lost 0, with 6 bases in between. The CDR3 sequence is 15 residues long. This chain's CDR3 is CASSVEGTNTGELFF. Written as DNA, the CDR3 is TGTGCCAGCAGCGTAGAGGGGACGAACACCGGGGAGCTGTTTTTT.